The present T cell receptor beta chain was sequenced within a study of blood T cell repertoires in COVID-19. In the study overall: There were acute and convalescent COVID-19 samples, and they came from the United States, Italy and Spain. In each case, the material was cDNA or gDNA derived from T cells, B-cell-depleted T cells, or PBMCs.

Authors' processing steps: The assay estimated nucleated cells by amplifying reference gene primers. Generated by immunoSEQ multiplex PCR, the TCRdb table keeps only in-frame clones and is missing some. V and J calls and clone size are those listed in that table; D and trimming were worked out from the DNA. The profile covers about 410,000 clones, with 70% to 90% appearing a single time and approximately 1.5% taken by the ten largest. Seattle patients were enrolled during active infection and followed longitudinally. The CDR3 runs to 14 residues. Trimming removed 2 bases from V and 3 bases from J, with 10 bases in between. Germline V gene data show CDR1 as KGHSH and CDR2 as LQKENI.

Input material: peripheral blood. The sequence came from a woman aged 40 to 49 with COVID-19, enrolled during active disease. This sequence joins TRBV18 and TRBJ1-1, with D possibly TRBD1 on 6 matching bases. The DNA for the CDR3 is TGTGCCAGCTCACCAAACAGGGATGACACTGAAGCTTTCTTT. This translates into CASSPNRDDTEAFF.